Shown below are 21 T cell receptor beta chains from a single sample sequenced in a study of identical twins. Each CDR3 protein gets one entry after TCRdb re-called the 5' RACE reads with MiXCR. This sample carries about 890,000 distinct CDR3 sequences, over 9% of them seen once, and the ten largest clones take around 1.6%. This sample also appeared in a second study, on yellow fever vaccine responses in identical twins.

Sequences were obtained from PBMCs. These TCRs come from a woman aged 18-29 years in good health.

The chain uses TRBV12-3 or TRBV12-4 and TRBJ1-5, with 7 bases identical to TRBD1. Trimming at V came to 2 bases and at J to 6 bases, leaving 4 bases not matched to a gene. The CDR3 extends over 14 amino acids. The CDR3 protein is CASSLRGQGQPQHF. The CDR3 DNA is TGTGCCAGCAGTTTAAGGGGGCAAGGTCAGCCCCAGCATTTT.

The genes are TRBV5-1 and TRBJ2-2; maybe TRBD2 (5 bases). Germline V gives CDR1 SGHRS, CDR2 YFSETQ. V was pared by 0 bases and J by 2 bases, with 11 bases between. CDR3 length: 16 amino acids. In DNA, the CDR3 is TGCGCCAGCAGCTTGGCTAGAGGGTCTAACACCGGGGAGCTGTTTTTT. It is translated as CASSLARGSNTGELFF. Variable domain in full (rest from reference TRBV5-1 and TRBJ2-2): KAGVTQTPRYLIKTRGQQVTLSCSPISGHRSVSWYQQTPGQGLQFLFEYFSETQRNKGNFPGRFSGRQFSNSRSEMNVSTLELGDSALYLCASSLARGSNTGELFFGEGSRLTVL.

This clonotype was counted a few times. This rearrangement joins TRBV12-3 or TRBV12-4 to TRBJ2-7; possible D gene TRBD2, 6 bases. V gave up 1 base and J gave up 6 bases, with 16 bases separating them. The CDR3 totals 15 residues. The CDR3 region is CASSLVPGTPTEQYF. DNA of the CDR3: TGTGCCAGCAGTTTAGTCCCGGGGACTCCCACCGAGCAGTACTTC.

This clonotype has just a few counts. The chain employs TRBV6-1 and TRBJ1-2; D might be TRBD1 (5 bases). Germline loops: CDR1 MNHNS, CDR2 SASEGT. V was pared by 6 bases and J by 6 bases, with 14 bases between. The CDR3 covers 13 residues. In DNA form, the CDR3 reads TGTGCCAGCAGAATGCAAGGGGCTCATGGCTACACCTTC. It specifies CASRMQGAHGYTF.

This clonotype came up once. The V gene is TRBV9, the J gene TRBJ2-5; 10 bases are shared with TRBD2. Germline loops: CDR1 SGDLS, CDR2 YYNGEE. V lost 0 bases, J lost 5 bases, and 7 bases stayed unmatched. CDR3 size: 16 residues. This chain's CDR3 is CASSVGASGSWETQYF. The CDR3 region has the DNA TGTGCCAGCAGCGTAGGGGCTAGCGGGAGCTGGGAGACCCAGTACTTC.

This clonotype was detected ten times or more. This chain uses TRBV7-2 with TRBJ2-7; D gene unclear. Germline V gives CDR1 SGHTA, CDR2 FQGNSA. The CDR3 consists of 13 residues. The CDR3 DNA reads as TGTTCTAGTGGAACCCGACAAACCTACGAGCAGTACTTC. Protein sequence: CSSGTRQTYEQYF.

The chain joins TRBV29-1 to TRBJ2-7; weak D call: TRBD2 (7 bases). The CDR3 extends over 14 amino acids. The V end lost 4 bases, the J end lost 1 base, and 14 bases lay between the germline ends. Germline lookup yields CDR1 SQVTM and CDR2 ANQGSEA. The CDR3: CSVVGGGGSYEQYF. In DNA, the CDR3 is TGCAGCGTTGTCGGGGGCGGGGGTTCCTACGAGCAGTACTTC.

V and J are TRBV7-9 and TRBJ2-7, with D perhaps assigned TRBD1 or TRBD2 (6 bases each). The V end lost 8 bases, the J end lost 7 bases, and 18 bases lay between the germline ends. Germline assignment: CDR1 SEHNR and CDR2 FQNEAQ (reference sequence). The CDR3 sequence is 13 residues long. Written as DNA, the CDR3 is TGTGCCAGCGGCCCCCCGGGGGCGGGGGAGCAGTACGTC. Its translation is CASGPPGAGEQYV.

The rearrangement joins TRBV12-3 or TRBV12-4 to TRBJ1-5; 7 bases match TRBD1. The CDR3 has 17 residues. V gave up 1 base and J gave up 5 bases; unmatched junction bases: 11. CDR3 protein: CASSLGWTGGRHQPQHF. The CDR3 region has the DNA TGTGCCAGCAGTTTAGGTTGGACAGGAGGGCGGCATCAGCCCCAGCATTTT.

V gene TRBV12-3 or TRBV12-4 combines with J gene TRBJ2-4; perhaps TRBD1 as D (5 bases). The CDR3 runs to 17 residues. The V end was cut by 3 bases, the J end by 0 bases, with 15 bases between. The CDR3 coding sequence is TGTGCCAGCAGTTTTTCCCTAGGGGTTCCAGCCAAAAACATTCAGTACTTC. Its translation is CASSFSLGVPAKNIQYF.

In this sample, this clonotype turned up a few times. The rearrangement joins TRBV4-2 to TRBJ1-1; D gene ambiguous. This CDR3 is 15 amino acids long. V gave up 0 bases and J gave up 3 bases, with 11 bases separating them. Germline values: CDR1 LGHNA, CDR2 YNFKEQ. This CDR3 is CASSQEGGGYTEAFF. The CDR3 coding sequence is TGTGCCAGCAGCCAAGAGGGTGGAGGTTACACTGAAGCTTTCTTT.

The sample holds a few counts of this clonotype. This chain connects TRBV14 to TRBJ2-6; 7 positions agree with TRBD2. From germline, CDR1 is SGHDN and CDR2 FVKESK. V lost 3 bases to trimming and J lost 0 bases; unmatched junction nucleotides: 8. The CDR3 runs to 18 residues. The CDR3 region has the DNA TGTGCCAGCAGCCACCTAGGACTAGTGGACTCTGGGGCCAACGTCCTGACTTTC. It translates to CASSHLGLVDSGANVLTF.

V usage is TRBV27 and J usage is TRBJ2-5; D perhaps matches TRBD2 (5 bases). The ends were cut back, 4 bases at V and 3 bases at J, with 15 bases in the middle. CDR3 length: 15 residues. Germline V gene data show CDR1 as MNHEY and CDR2 as SMNVEV (reference sequence). The DNA of the CDR3 is TGTGCCAGCAGTTCTGGAGCGGCTGGAAAAGAGACCCAGTACTTC. Translated, it gives CASSSGAAGKETQYF.

This clonotype was observed at least ten times. The V call is TRBV15, the J call TRBJ1-2; D unclear. The V gene's germline CDR1 is LNHNV and CDR2 YYDKDF (reference sequence). The CDR3 is 15 residues long. V dropped 1 base and J dropped 0 bases, with 9 bases sitting between them. CDR3 sequence (DNA): TGTGCCACCAGCAGAGTCGATGTCACTAACTATGGCTACACCTTC. Encoded protein: CATSRVDVTNYGYTF.

This clonotype was observed at least ten times. The gene calls are TRBV29-1 and TRBJ2-3, with D perhaps TRBD2 (5 bases). CDR3 length: 13 amino acids. The V and J ends lost 4 bases and 4 bases respectively, with 12 bases between them. The germline V gene encodes CDR1 SQVTM and CDR2 ANQGSEA. For the CDR3, the DNA is TGCAGCGTTGTTTTCCTAGCCCCAGATACGCAGTATTTT. Amino acids: CSVVFLAPDTQYF.

This clonotype has at least ten counts. CDR3 region: CASTPDGLLGEQYF. In DNA form, the CDR3 reads TGTGCCAGCACCCCGGACGGACTCCTTGGCGAGCAGTACTTC. The chain carries TRBV12-3 or TRBV12-4 and TRBJ2-7; weak D call: TRBD2 (5 bases). Trimming took 7 bases from V and 6 from J, leaving 19 bases between them. The CDR3 loop spans 14 amino acids.

This clonotype occurred a few times. V usage is TRBV20-1 and J usage is TRBJ2-5; tentatively, D is TRBD2 (6 bases). Germline V gene lookup returns CDR1 DFQATT and CDR2 SNEGSKA (reference sequence). V was shortened by 0 bases and J by 5 bases, with 13 bases between the two germline ends. The CDR3 loop spans 14 amino acids. The CDR3 region is CSARDRHRGETQYF. In DNA form, the CDR3 reads TGCAGTGCTAGAGATCGTCATCGGGGGGAGACCCAGTACTTC.

There are a few counts of this clonotype. The rearrangement uses TRBV11-2 and TRBJ1-1; tentatively, D is TRBD1 (6 bases). Germline CDR1 is SGHAT and CDR2 is FQNNGV. This CDR3 has 15 residues. Trimming removed 5 bases at V and 2 bases at J, with 15 bases between. The CDR3 sequence: CASSPVTGFNTEAFF. Here the CDR3 DNA reads TGTGCCAGCAGCCCCGTGACAGGTTTCAACACTGAAGCTTTCTTT.

This sequence joins TRBV11-2 and TRBJ2-1; 7 bases are a match to TRBD1. Germline V CDR1 and CDR2: SGHAT, FQNNGV. CDR3 length: 19 residues. The V and J ends lost 2 bases and 0 bases, in that order; junction bases with no gene match: 13. In DNA form, the CDR3 reads TGTGCCAGCAGCTTAACCCCTGTCCCGACAGGGTTCTCCTACAATGAGCAGTTCTTC. Protein: CASSLTPVPTGFSYNEQFF.

This clonotype came up many times. The V gene is TRBV6-1, the J gene TRBJ2-7; D might be TRBD2 (6 bases). The CDR3 consists of 14 residues. With 6 bases removed from V and 2 bases from J, the gap between germline ends came to 14 bases. CDR1 MNHNS and CDR2 SASEGT come from the germline V gene. The CDR3 protein is CASREGVGPYEQYF. CDR3 nucleotides: TGTGCCAGCAGGGAGGGTGTTGGTCCCTACGAGCAGTACTTC.

This clonotype was detected only a few times. The rearrangement joins TRBV13 to TRBJ2-5, with 8 bases that match TRBD1. Unmatched junction bases numbered 10, after V lost 5 bases and J lost 5 bases. CDR1 and CDR2 (germline): PRHDT, FYEKMQ (reference sequence). The length of the CDR3 is 15 residues. CDR3 sequence: CASSTQGDLRETQYF. The CDR3 DNA is TGTGCCAGCAGCACACAGGGGGATCTGAGGGAGACCCAGTACTTC.